The subject of this entry is one T cell receptor beta chain. The antigen this receptor binds is unknown. No per-base quality is available; no much larger clone lies one base away. The sample is drawn from a study of shared clonotypes between healthy human individuals (dated by TCRdb to about 2020). Turning to the overall study: A few men and two women, aged 18 to 49 years, made up the cohort. Per donor, three plates each were used for CD4 naive and CD4 memory, two for CD8 naive, and one for CD8 memory. Blood TCR repertoires of a handful of healthy adults were deeply sequenced to estimate repertoire size and the extent of clonotype sharing between individuals. To increase sequencing depth and limit assay-specific biases, different laboratories used diverse techniques to prepare libraries and sequence TCR repertoires. Per donor, leukapheresis produced somewhere between about 0.85 and 10 billion PBMCs. Study-level results and caveats: Incomplete sequencing was indicated by rarefaction of sorted-subset datasets, despite the large sequencing depth. Clonotypes shared by all four sorted-subset donors showed higher generation probabilities than non-shared clonotypes. Sampling was restricted to blood, and TCR repertoires in tissues likely differ from the TCR repertoires found in blood. Pairwise subsampling led to the expectation that sequencing depth would affect the degree of clonotype sharing among donors. Approximately 4.8% of naive CD4, 3.5% of naive CD8, roughly 2.5% of memory CD4, and 0.4% of memory CD8 clonotypes were shared across a few donors. Larger estimated clonotype richness was generally found for naive subsets than for memory subsets. Because the study included only a small number of donors, the genetic and exposure-history diversity represented was limited.

Trimming removed 0 bases from V and 0 bases from J; the gene matches leave 5 bases unexplained. Counted from cysteine to phenylalanine, this CDR3 has 16 amino acids. Of the read, only the CDR3 DNA is kept; its 48 bases are in frame from base 1. CDR1 and CDR2 are read off the germline V gene as MGHRA and YSYEKL. CD8 naive samples were obtained by positive selection for CCR7 among CD45RO-negative cells, yielding a CD45RA+CCR7+ population from which TemRA cells were excluded. The donors were healthy, HIV-negative adults with no recently reported acute infections or vaccinations. Every donor was a Caucasian adult living in Nashville, Tennessee, USA. Blood was obtained by leukapheresis, after which PBMCs were separated by Ficoll-Histopaque density gradient centrifugation and cryopreserved in liquid nitrogen vapor phase. Analytical flow cytometry was used to check the purity and quantity of each magnetically sorted T cell population. Each sorted fraction had its genomic DNA isolated and then quantified by UV absorbance on a Nanodrop 2000c.

TCR CDR3 regions were amplified from genomic DNA by multiplex PCR using the deep immunoSEQ assay. Genomic DNA extracted from each cell subset was distributed evenly over all wells of several immunoSEQ 96-well plates, and each plate served as one replicate. For sorted subsets, around 200 ng genomic DNA, equal to 30,000 to 35,000 T cell genomes, was loaded into each replicate PCR. Purified libraries were measured with a Qubit 3.0 fluorometer, size-checked on a Bioanalyzer 2100, and measured again with the KAPA Library Quantification kit. Every immunoSEQ 96-well plate was sequenced on a separate single-read 150-cycle Illumina NextSeq 550 flow cell. The original methods were these. Because the immunoSEQ output held only junctional sequences and lacked quality scores, the filtering could not match the filtering applied to full-length reads. Sequences were annotated with PyIR, a Python wrapper for IgBLAST v1.9, and V/J genes and CDR3 were assigned using IMGT germline references. Reads were removed for weak V/J assignments (E-value above 1e-6), missing CDR3, stop codons, out-of-frame junctions, or ambiguous translated residues. V3J clonotypes were defined by identical inferred V gene, J gene, and CDR3 amino acid sequence. To compute the percentage overlap between repertoires, the number of shared unique clonotypes was divided by the size of the smaller repertoire. Repertoire richness was assessed with RTK rarefaction, the Chao1 estimator, and Recon v2.1 estimates of unobserved clonotypes. Generation probabilities were computed with OLGA for all TCRbeta clonotypes obtained by the gDNA method from several donors. Drawn from immuneACCESS, this table holds only the in-frame rearrangements with V and J called that TCRdb kept. Clones are partly lost; checked studies trace under half to an unresolved V gene and leave the rest unexplained. That table gives V, J and clone size, and the DNA gave D and trimming. The table for this sample lists 1.5 million to 2.5 million clones; about 95% of them were counted only once. The ten largest clones take up less than 1.5% of the sample.

The material sequenced was naive CD8+ T cells sorted from blood. Read against the paper, the sample's cell subset or site label means: CD45RA+CCR7+. The V and J genes are TRBV4-1 and TRBJ2-7; the central 7 bases match TRBD2. The clonotype was recovered from a man between 18 and 35 years old in good health. This receptor has the CDR3 CASSQEGGESSYEQYF. The bases are TGCGCCAGCAGCCAAGAGGGGGGGGAGAGCTCCTACGAGCAGTACTTC.